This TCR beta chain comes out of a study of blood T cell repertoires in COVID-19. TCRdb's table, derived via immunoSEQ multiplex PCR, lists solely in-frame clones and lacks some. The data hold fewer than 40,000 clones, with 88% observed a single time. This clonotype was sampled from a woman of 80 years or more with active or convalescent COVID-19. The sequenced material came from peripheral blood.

The CDR3 DNA reads TGTGCCAGCAGCTTGATCGGACTGAGGGAACACAATGAGCAGTTCTTC. Amino acid sequence: CASSLIGLREHNEQFF. This chain uses TRBV5-6 with TRBJ2-1, with D perhaps matching TRBD2 (5 bases). The CDR3 has 16 amino acids. CDR1 and CDR2 from the germline V gene are SGHDT and YYEEEE. Trimming left V 1 base short and J 5 bases short, with 16 bases between.